This TCR beta chain is from a study of vaccination effects on CD4 cells after COVID-19. A word on this clone: Its antigen is currently unknown.

Sequencing was preceded by expansion of antigen-specific CD4+ T cells with viral peptide pools in the ViraFEST assay. Investigators separated out CD4+ T cells once less than 11 days of culture had passed. Neither prior SARS-CoV-2 infection nor positive nucleocapsid antibodies were present in the vaccine recipients. About 2 million PBMC were seeded per well and grown in the presence of about 10 IU/ml IL-2 and around 11 ug/ml peptides. V was pared by 2 bases and J by 7 bases, with 14 bases between. CDR3 length: 13 amino acids. Per the germline V gene, CDR1 is SQVTM and CDR2 is ANQGSEA. Profiling relied on immunoSEQ multiplex PCR, and the TCRdb table lists in-frame clones only, not all of them. The sample has tens of thousands of clones; roughly 76% are singletons.

This chain links TRBV29-1 with TRBJ1-2, with D unresolved. This sample comprised CD4+ T cells from PBMCs cultured with HCoV-OC43 spike peptides, obtained before COVID-19 vaccination. Noted subset: HCoV-OC43 spike overlapping peptide pool stimulation. This TCR came from a human donor who received a COVID-19 vaccine. The CDR3 DNA follows: TGCAGCGTTGAACCCAGAGGAGGTCCTGGCTACACCTTC. Its translation: CSVEPRGGPGYTF.